Listed below are T cell receptor beta chains from one sample, sequenced in a study of beta chain features in type 1 diabetes. The data were produced by immunoSEQ multiplex PCR, yet TCRdb's version contains in-frame clones alone and is incomplete. The sample comprises some 130,000 clones, 9% of which are singletons, and 0.6% to 0.9% rests with the top ten. The sequenced sample was central memory CD4+ T cells from blood. Every receptor here comes from a man under 40 with type 1 diabetes. Both conserved end residues are part of each CDR3. A D gene is named only where the DNA matches it firmly. A row's size may be missing; if present it is once, few, many or a size class.

abundance	v_gene	j_gene	d_gene	CDR3nt	CDR3aa
medium-sized	TRBV7-9	TRBJ1-6	.	TGTGCCAGCAGCTTAGGACGGGATAATTCACCCCTCCACTTT	CASSLGRDNSPLHF
.	TRBV6-5	TRBJ1-5	TRBD1	TGTGCCTCGACAGGGCCTGATAGCAATCAGCCCCAGCATTTT	CASTGPDSNQPQHF
.	TRBV2	TRBJ1-5	.	TGTGCCAGCAGTGAAAAGGCAGGGGATCAGCCCCAGCATTTT	CASSEKAGDQPQHF
.	TRBV5-1	TRBJ2-1	TRBD1	TGCGCCAGCAGCGTGGGGACAGGCGAGCAGTTCTTC	CASSVGTGEQFF
.	TRBV4-1	TRBJ2-1	.	TGTGCCAGCAGCCGGGAGACACGGGAGCAGTTCTTC	CASSRETREQFF
few	TRBV19	TRBJ2-1	.	TGTGCCAGTAGTATAGAGGGGGCCCGGCGGCGTCACAATGAGCAGTTCTTC	CASSIEGARRRHNEQFF
.	TRBV29-1	TRBJ2-3	TRBD2	TGCAGCGTTGAAGAGGTAGTGGGACTAGCGGTGGGGTATTTT	CSVEEVVGLAVGYF
few	TRBV5-1	TRBJ2-3	TRBD2	TGCGCCAGCTTCAATGGGGGGGCGCAGTATTTT	CASFNGGAQYF
.	TRBV30	TRBJ1-1	TRBD1	TGTGCCTGGAGCAGGGGGCACGGCACTGAAGCTTTCTTT	CAWSRGHGTEAFF
few	TRBV20-1	TRBJ1-6	.	TGCAGTGCCGGAGGGGCTTCACCCCTCCACTTT	CSAGGASPLHF
.	TRBV4-3	TRBJ1-2	.	TGCGCCAGCAGCCAAGAAGGGGCGGGGGCCCTCTATGGCTACACCTTC	CASSQEGAGALYGYTF
.	TRBV2	TRBJ2-2	.	TGTGCCAGTACCGGGACGGGAGTCACCGGGGAGCTGTTTTTT	CASTGTGVTGELFF
few	TRBV10-2	TRBJ2-3	.	TGCGCCAGCCGGAGGGCGCAAGATACGCAGTATTTT	CASRRAQDTQYF
.	TRBV5-4	TRBJ1-3	.	TGTGCCAGCAGCTTACAGGGATCCGGAAACACCATATATTTT	CASSLQGSGNTIYF
many	TRBV7-9	TRBJ1-3	.	TGTGCCAGCAGCCCCCTTGGCAGGGCATCAGACACCATATATTTT	CASSPLGRASDTIYF
many	TRBV9	TRBJ2-3	.	TGTGCCAGCAGCTCGCCACCGGCGGGAACAGATACGCAGTATTTT	CASSSPPAGTDTQYF
.	TRBV4-2	TRBJ1-6	.	TGTGCCAGCAGCGGGGGCCGCTCACCCCTCCACTTT	CASSGGRSPLHF
.	TRBV6-5	TRBJ2-1	.	TGTGCCAGCAGTTTGGGAGGCTATGAGCAGTTCTTC	CASSLGGYEQFF
.	TRBV6-5	TRBJ2-7	TRBD1	TGTGCCACCTCCCAGGGGGGACAGGCAGAGTTCGTTTACTTC	CATSQGGQAEFVYF
few	TRBV5-5	TRBJ2-7	.	TGTGCCAGCAGCCTCCAAGGACAGCAAAACGAGCAGTACTTC	CASSLQGQQNEQYF
few	TRBV18	TRBJ2-1	.	TGTGCCAGCTCACCGGACCTGCAGGGCTACAATGAGCAGTTCTTC	CASSPDLQGYNEQFF
.	TRBV4-1	TRBJ2-2	.	TGCGCCAGCAGCCACAGGGTCTTGGGGCCGGGCACCGGGGAGCTGTTTTTT	CASSHRVLGPGTGELFF
.	TRBV29-1	TRBJ1-1	.	TGCAGCGTTGCGGGGGGCAGTGAAGCTTTCTTT	CSVAGGSEAFF
few	TRBV30	TRBJ1-2	.	TGTGCCTGGAGTAGGGAGGGCCTCTATGGCTACACCTTC	CAWSREGLYGYTF
.	TRBV2	TRBJ2-3	.	TGTGCCAGCACCCCAGGACTTACTGCAGATACGCAGTATTTT	CASTPGLTADTQYF
few	TRBV21-1	TRBJ1-6	.	TGTGCCAGCAGCGGGGGACAGTTGTCACCCCTCCACTTT	CASSGGQLSPLHF
.	TRBV7-2	TRBJ2-7	TRBD2	TGTGCCAGCAGCCGCCTCAGCGGGGCACTCTCCTACGAGCAGTACTTC	CASSRLSGALSYEQYF
few	TRBV18	TRBJ2-1	TRBD2	TGTGCCAGCTCACCTCGGACTAGCGGGGGAAGCGAGCAGTTCTTC	CASSPRTSGGSEQFF
few	TRBV19	TRBJ2-2	.	TGTGCCAGTAGCATGGACAGAACCGGGGAGCTGTTTTTT	CASSMDRTGELFF
few	TRBV7-2	TRBJ2-3	.	TGTGCCAGCAGCTTAGTAGCTAGTAGGGGGACAGATACGCAGTATTTT	CASSLVASRGTDTQYF
few	TRBV7-9	TRBJ1-2	.	TGTGCCAGCAGCCCCAATAACGGGGAAGGGACCTTC	CASSPNNGEGTF
few	TRBV28	TRBJ1-4	TRBD1	TGTGCCAGCAGTTTGCGACAGGGCAGCGAAAAACTGTTTTTT	CASSLRQGSEKLFF
few	TRBV7-9	TRBJ2-2	TRBD2	TGTGCCAGCAGCTTTACTAGCGGGGGCACCGGGGAGCTGTTTTTT	CASSFTSGGTGELFF
few	TRBV6-5	TRBJ2-1	TRBD2	TGTGCCAGCAGTCGGGGACTAGCGGGGGTTGGGCAGTTCTTC	CASSRGLAGVGQFF
.	TRBV7-3	TRBJ2-1	.	TGTGCCAGCAGCTCTGCTAGTCTCGATGAGCAGTTCTTC	CASSSASLDEQFF
.	TRBV9	TRBJ1-6	.	TGTGCCAGCAGCGTAGAAGGCAGGGAAGGATCACCCCTCCACTTT	CASSVEGREGSPLHF
.	TRBV29-1	TRBJ2-5	TRBD1	TGCAGCACAGGACAGGCACCGGCCCAGTACTTC	CSTGQAPAQYF
.	TRBV6-8	TRBJ2-7	TRBD2	TGTGCCAGCATTCTCGGAGCGGGGGTTCCAATAGGGGAGCAGTACTTC	CASILGAGVPIGEQYF
few	TRBV19	TRBJ1-1	.	TGTGCCAGTAGTGCGGGACTTGGGAACACTGAAGCTTTCTTT	CASSAGLGNTEAFF
.	TRBV9	TRBJ2-5	.	TGTGCCAGCAGCGCAGGAGGGGAGACCCAGTACTTC	CASSAGGETQYF
few	TRBV9	TRBJ2-1	TRBD2	TGTGCCAGTTCTTTGGGGACTAGCGGGGGGTCAGACAATGAGCAGTTCTTC	CASSLGTSGGSDNEQFF
few	TRBV5-4	TRBJ2-6	.	TGTGCCAGCAGCCGTCCCCCGGGAACTGGGGCCAACGTCCTGACTTTC	CASSRPPGTGANVLTF
few	TRBV5-1	TRBJ2-3	.	TGCGCCAGCAGCTCCACAGTGGCAGATACGCAGTATTTT	CASSSTVADTQYF
few	TRBV7-9	TRBJ1-5	.	TGTGCCAGCAGCTCCGGGGGGCCCCAGCATTTT	CASSSGGPQHF
.	TRBV18	TRBJ1-4	.	TGTGCCAGCTCACCCGCGAGGAATGAAAAACTGTTTTTT	CASSPARNEKLFF
few	TRBV7-2	TRBJ2-1	TRBD2	TGTGCCAGCAGCGGCCTTAGCGGGGGTTCCTACAATGAGCAGTTCTTC	CASSGLSGGSYNEQFF
.	TRBV7-2	TRBJ1-1	.	TGTGCCAGCAGCTCCCCGGGAGGGTACACTGAAGCTTTCTTT	CASSSPGGYTEAFF
once	TRBV2	TRBJ2-5	TRBD2	TGTGCCACACGGGGGGACCAAGAGACCCAGTACTTC	CATRGDQETQYF
few	TRBV2	TRBJ1-5	TRBD1	TGTGCCAGCAGTGACCGGAGGGGGCCCGATCAGCCCCAGCATTTT	CASSDRRGPDQPQHF
.	TRBV28	TRBJ1-2	TRBD1	TGTGCCAGCAGTTCCCCGGGACAGGGGGAAGGCTACACCTTC	CASSSPGQGEGYTF
few	TRBV29-1	TRBJ2-3	TRBD2	TGCAGCGTTGCATCAGCGGGGGGAGTTAATACGCAGTATTTT	CSVASAGGVNTQYF
.	TRBV4-3	TRBJ2-5	TRBD2	TGCGCCAGCAGCCAAGTACCGGCGGGGGGCCCCCACTTC	CASSQVPAGGPHF
few	TRBV11-1	TRBJ2-2	TRBD1	TGTGCCAGCACCACAGGGGCCACCGGGGAGCTGTTTTTT	CASTTGATGELFF
few	TRBV9	TRBJ2-3	.	TGTGCCAGCAGCGCCGGCACAGATACGCAGTATTTT	CASSAGTDTQYF
few	TRBV13	TRBJ2-2	.	TGTGCCAGCACCTTCGGGGACACCGGGGAGCTGTTTTTT	CASTFGDTGELFF
once	TRBV4-1	TRBJ1-2	TRBD1	TGCGCCAGCAGCCAATCCATACAGGGGGCGTTGTTCTATGGCTACACCTTC	CASSQSIQGALFYGYTF
few	TRBV30	TRBJ2-3	.	TGTGCCTGGACACCCGGGCGGGGGCCCACAGATACGCAGTATTTT	CAWTPGRGPTDTQYF